A single sample is the source of the 25 T cell receptor beta chains below, sequenced in a study of blood T cell repertoires in COVID-19. Libraries were prepared by immunoSEQ multiplex PCR; TCRdb keeps only in-frame clonotypes and omits some of them. The profile shows 250,000 to 300,000 clones, approximately 83% of them singletons. Sequencing was carried out using peripheral blood. The receptors shown here come from a woman in her 70s with acute or convalescent COVID-19.

This clone was seen only once. The J gene is TRBJ1-1, the V gene TRBV13; tentative D call: TRBD1 (5 bases). V was trimmed by 5 bases and J by 5 bases, leaving 24 bases between them. Germline V CDR1 and CDR2: PRHDT, FYEKMQ (reference sequence). The CDR3 sequence is 17 residues long. The CDR3 is CASSLSWGAGLATEAFF. As DNA, the CDR3 is TGTGCCAGCAGCCTAAGTTGGGGCGCGGGACTGGCGACTGAAGCTTTCTTT.

J is TRBJ2-3 and V is TRBV5-4, with D maybe TRBD2 (7 bases). Germline CDR1 is SGHNT and CDR2 is YYREEE (reference sequence). The V end was cut by 4 bases, the J end by 6 bases, with 18 bases between. This CDR3 comprises 15 residues. The CDR3 here is CASSPSSGGGDTQYF. The CDR3 DNA reads TGTGCCAGCAGCCCCTCTAGCGGAGGGGGGGATACGCAGTATTTT. The complete variable domain, with remaining parts taken from reference TRBV5-4 and TRBJ2-3, reads ETGVTQSPTHLIKTRGQQVTLRCSSQSGHNTVSWYQQALGQGPQFIFQYYREEENGRGNFPPRFSGLQFPNYSSELNVNALELDDSALYLCASSPSSGGGDTQYFGPGTRLTVL.

The J gene is TRBJ2-3, the V gene TRBV7-9; 10 bases are shared with TRBD2. Trimming removed 2 bases from V and 5 bases from J; junction bases left unmatched: 1. The germline V gene encodes CDR1 SEHNR and CDR2 FQNEAQ (reference sequence). The CDR3 is 14 residues long. CDR3 region: CASSLIAGGDTQYF. CDR3 nucleotides: TGTGCCAGCAGCTTAATAGCGGGGGGAGATACGCAGTATTTT.

The table lists this clone with a count of one. The chain carries TRBV6-2 or TRBV6-3 and TRBJ2-5; 10 positions agree with TRBD2. Trimming at V came to 0 bases and at J to 3 bases, leaving 4 bases not matched to a gene. The length of the CDR3 is 16 residues. Germline V gene sequence: CDR1 MNHEY, CDR2 SVGEGT. CDR3 sequence reads: CASSYSSSGGKETQYF. The CDR3 bases are TGTGCCAGCAGTTACTCGTCTAGCGGGGGAAAAGAGACCCAGTACTTC.

As DNA, the CDR3 is TGTGCCAGTAGTCTGGGGAGTGGGGAGCTCGACTACACCTTC. Protein sequence: CASSLGSGELDYTF. The chain combines TRBV19 with TRBJ1-2; D remains ambiguous. This CDR3 is 14 amino acids long. V lost 5 bases to trimming and J lost 10 bases, with 20 bases between them. Germline CDR1 and CDR2: LNHDA and SQIVND (reference sequence).

The V gene is TRBV2, the J gene TRBJ1-5; possibly TRBD1 for D (6 bases). The CDR3 covers 14 residues. Germline assignment: CDR1 SNHLY and CDR2 FYNNEI. Trimming cost V 5 bases and J 3 bases, with 11 bases left between them. Written as DNA, the CDR3 is TGTGCCAGCAGTCACGGGACACACAATCAGCCCCAGCATTTT. This gives the protein CASSHGTHNQPQHF.

This clone was seen a few times. The chain joins TRBV4-1 to TRBJ1-6, with D hard to call. The CDR3 contains 17 residues. Trimming stripped 3 bases from V and 0 bases from J, with 12 bases between. The germline gives CDR1 MGHRA, CDR2 YSYEKL. The CDR3 coding sequence is TGCGCCAGCAGCCACGGGCCGGGGAGCTCCTATAATTCACCCCTCCACTTT. Residues: CASSHGPGSSYNSPLHF.

This sequence joins TRBV5-1 and TRBJ2-5; tentative D call: TRBD1 (6 bases). Germline CDR1 SGHRS, CDR2 YFSETQ. The CDR3 runs to 13 residues. V shed 2 bases and J shed 3 bases, with 8 bases lying between them. The CDR3 region has the DNA TGCGCCAGCAGCTTAGGGGGAAAAGAGACCCAGTACTTC. It is translated as CASSLGGKETQYF.

This rearrangement joins TRBV3-1 (or the pseudogene TRBV3-2) to TRBJ2-7; D is uncertain. There are 11 residues in the CDR3. The germline gives CDR1 LGHDT, CDR2 YNNKEL (reference sequence). The V gene lost 3 bases and the J gene lost 5 bases, with 5 bases spanning the gap. Here the CDR3 DNA reads TGTGCCAGCAGCCACCGGGACGAGCAGTACTTC. This encodes CASSHRDEQYF.

V and J are TRBV7-9 and TRBJ2-7, with a tentative D call TRBD2 (6 bases). V lost 4 bases and J lost 9, with 10 bases in between. CDR1 and CDR2 from the germline V gene are SEHNR and FQNEAQ (reference sequence). The length of the CDR3 is 11 residues. CDR3 DNA sequence: TGTGCCAGCAGCTCCATGGGGGGGCAGTACTTC. This codes for CASSSMGGQYF. The whole variable domain, remainder taken from reference TRBV7-9 and TRBJ2-7, is DTGVSQNPRHKITKRGQNVTFRCDPISEHNRLYWYRQTLGQGPEFLTYFQNEAQLEKSRLLSDRFSAERPKGSFSTLEIQRTEQGDSAMYLCASSSMGGQYFGPGTRLTVT.

V gene TRBV27 combines with J gene TRBJ1-2, with 8 bases fitting TRBD1. Germline lookup yields CDR1 MNHEY and CDR2 SMNVEV (reference sequence). There are 14 residues in the CDR3. V shed 10 bases and J 4 bases; nucleotides not matched to a gene: 11. CDR3 bases: TGTGCCACCACCCGCGGACAGGGAAGCTATGGCTACACCTTC. Translation gives CATTRGQGSYGYTF.

Only one count was recorded for this clone. This chain uses TRBV7-2 with TRBJ1-1, with 10 bases identical to TRBD1. Germline V lookup: CDR1 SGHTA, CDR2 FQGNSA. This CDR3 has 13 residues. V trimming: 2 bases; J trimming: 12 bases; junction bases outside the gene matches: 6. CDR3 coding DNA: TGTGCCAGCAGCTTACCGGGACAGGGGCACTCTTTCTTT. Translated, it gives CASSLPGQGHSFF.

The V and J genes are TRBV10-1 and TRBJ2-7, with TRBD1 identical over 9 bases. Germline V gives CDR1 WNHNN, CDR2 SYGVQD (reference sequence). This CDR3 comprises 15 residues. Losses at the gene ends were 6 bases for V and 6 bases for J; bases not matched to a gene: 12. CDR3 residues: CASSNSGTGMGEQYF. The CDR3 nucleotides read TGCGCCAGCAGCAACTCAGGGACAGGGATGGGCGAGCAGTACTTC.

Only a few counts were recorded for this clone. The chain carries TRBV4-2 and TRBJ1-1; D perhaps matches TRBD1 (6 bases). Germline CDR1 LGHNA, CDR2 YNFKEQ. The CDR3 extends over 16 amino acids. Trimming pared 4 bases from V and 0 bases from J, leaving 15 bases between. The CDR3 DNA follows: TGTGCCAGCAGCCCCTCCGACAGGAGCATGAACACTGAAGCTTTCTTT. This sequence encodes CASSPSDRSMNTEAFF.

This clone was picked up one time. V and J are TRBV19 and TRBJ1-5; D gene unclear. CDR3 length equals 12 residues. Germline V gene sequence: CDR1 LNHDA, CDR2 SQIVND (reference sequence). The V gene lost 10 bases and the J gene lost 7 bases, with 14 bases spanning the gap. The CDR3 loop is CATQTARQPQHF. The CDR3 nucleotides read TGTGCCACCCAAACCGCGCGGCAGCCCCAGCATTTT.

Only a few counts were recorded for this clone. CDR3 in amino acids: CASSPRRVLNTEAFF. CDR3 in DNA: TGTGCCAGCAGCCCAAGGAGGGTTCTGAACACTGAAGCTTTCTTT. This chain uses TRBV11-2 with TRBJ1-1, with unresolved D. The germline gives CDR1 SGHAT, CDR2 FQNNGV. CDR3 length: 15 residues. The germline V and J ends were trimmed by 5 bases and 0 bases, with 13 bases remaining between them. Together with reference TRBV11-2 and TRBJ1-1, the CDR3 gives the full variable domain: EAGVAQSPRYKIIEKRQSVAFWCNPISGHATLYWYQQILGQGPKLLIQFQNNGVVDDSQLPKDRFSAERLKGVDSTLKIQPAKLEDSAVYLCASSPRRVLNTEAFFGQGTRLTVV.

The chain combines TRBV7-8 with TRBJ1-5; D remains ambiguous. This CDR3 spans 14 amino acids. V lost 2 bases to trimming and J lost 2 bases, with 7 bases between them. From germline, CDR1 is SGHVS and CDR2 FQNEAQ. The CDR3 DNA follows: TGTGCCAGCAGCTTACACAGTGGCAATCAGCCCCAGCATTTT. Translating it yields CASSLHSGNQPQHF.

The rearrangement joins TRBV5-1 to TRBJ2-1; 8 bases are a match to TRBD2. The CDR3 has 13 residues. Unmatched junction bases numbered 4, after V lost 4 bases and J lost 7 bases. Germline loops: CDR1 SGHRS, CDR2 YFSETQ. This CDR3 reads CASSPGGGNEQFF. DNA of the CDR3: TGCGCCAGCAGCCCCGGGGGGGGTAATGAGCAGTTCTTC.

The V and J genes are TRBV5-4 and TRBJ1-1; tentatively, D is TRBD1 (6 bases). This CDR3 comprises 17 residues. The V and J ends lost 5 bases and 0 bases respectively, with 20 bases between them. Germline-derived CDR1 and CDR2 are SGHNT and YYREEE (reference sequence). In DNA form, the CDR3 reads TGTGCCAGCAGTTCCCCTGGGAGGGGGACCCTGAACACTGAAGCTTTCTTT. Encoded protein: CASSSPGRGTLNTEAFF.

This chain links TRBV5-4 with TRBJ1-2; TRBD1 matches 8 bases. The ends lost 1 base at V and 6 bases at J; junction bases unmatched: 2. The germline V gene encodes CDR1 SGHNT and CDR2 YYREEE (reference sequence). The CDR3 length is 13 residues. DNA for the CDR3: TGTGCCAGCAGCTTGACAGGGGGGGATGGCTACACCTTC. It yields the protein CASSLTGGDGYTF. Together with reference TRBV5-4 and TRBJ1-2, the CDR3 gives the full variable domain: ETGVTQSPTHLIKTRGQQVTLRCSSQSGHNTVSWYQQALGQGPQFIFQYYREEENGRGNFPPRFSGLQFPNYSSELNVNALELDDSALYLCASSLTGGDGYTFGSGTRLTVV.

The chain combines TRBV30 with TRBJ2-2, with D tentatively TRBD2 (5 bases). The V end lost 3 bases, the J end lost 0 bases, and 11 bases lay between the germline ends. CDR3 length: 15 residues. The germline V gene has CDR1 GTSNPN and CDR2 SVGIG (reference sequence). CDR3 region: CAWRRAGPNTGELFF. The CDR3 DNA is TGTGCCTGGAGGAGGGCGGGCCCGAACACCGGGGAGCTGTTTTTT. The complete variable domain, with remaining parts taken from reference TRBV30 and TRBJ2-2, reads SQTIHQWPATLVQPVGSPLSLECTVEGTSNPNLYWYRQAAGRGLQLLFYSVGIGQISSEVPQNLSASRPQDRQFILSSKKLLLSDSGFYLCAWRRAGPNTGELFFGEGSRLTVL.

The V and J genes are TRBV4-1 and TRBJ2-1; 9 bases line up with TRBD1. This CDR3 has 16 residues. The V segment lost 0 bases and the J segment 8 bases; nucleotides outside the gene matches: 8. Germline CDR1 MGHRA, CDR2 YSYEKL. The CDR3 DNA is TGCGCCAGCAGCCAAGAGGGGCGCGGACAGGGGTATGAGCAGTTCTTC. This translates into CASSQEGRGQGYEQFF.

The chain employs TRBV14 and TRBJ2-7, with D unresolved. This CDR3 has 11 residues. V dropped 5 bases and J dropped 3 bases, with 5 bases sitting between them. Germline V lookup: CDR1 SGHDN, CDR2 FVKESK. The CDR3 nucleotides are TGTGCCAGCAGCTCGGGCTACGAGCAGTACTTC. Its translation is CASSSGYEQYF.

The chain combines TRBV4-1 with TRBJ2-3, with 8 bases aligning to TRBD2. J lost 3 bases, V lost 4 bases, and 9 bases had no gene match. The V gene's germline CDR1 is MGHRA and CDR2 YSYEKL. This CDR3 spans 16 amino acids. The CDR3 loop reads CASSPTGGGRTDTQYF. CDR3 bases: TGCGCCAGCAGCCCTACAGGCGGGGGGAGAACAGATACGCAGTATTTT.

The rearrangement joins TRBV2 to TRBJ1-1, with 8 bases aligning to TRBD1. Germline lookup yields CDR1 SNHLY and CDR2 FYNNEI. V lost 5 bases and J lost 10; bases outside the gene matches: 12. The CDR3 has 14 amino acids. The CDR3 sequence: CASSPDAGGSRAFF. Here the CDR3 DNA reads TGTGCCAGCAGTCCAGACGCAGGGGGCTCAAGAGCTTTCTTT. Combining the CDR3 with reference TRBV2 and TRBJ1-1 gives the whole variable domain EPEVTQTPSHQVTQMGQEVILRCVPISNHLYFYWYRQILGQKVEFLVSFYNNEISEKSEIFDDQFSVERPDGSNFTLKIRSTKLEDSAMYFCASSPDAGGSRAFFGQGTRLTVV.